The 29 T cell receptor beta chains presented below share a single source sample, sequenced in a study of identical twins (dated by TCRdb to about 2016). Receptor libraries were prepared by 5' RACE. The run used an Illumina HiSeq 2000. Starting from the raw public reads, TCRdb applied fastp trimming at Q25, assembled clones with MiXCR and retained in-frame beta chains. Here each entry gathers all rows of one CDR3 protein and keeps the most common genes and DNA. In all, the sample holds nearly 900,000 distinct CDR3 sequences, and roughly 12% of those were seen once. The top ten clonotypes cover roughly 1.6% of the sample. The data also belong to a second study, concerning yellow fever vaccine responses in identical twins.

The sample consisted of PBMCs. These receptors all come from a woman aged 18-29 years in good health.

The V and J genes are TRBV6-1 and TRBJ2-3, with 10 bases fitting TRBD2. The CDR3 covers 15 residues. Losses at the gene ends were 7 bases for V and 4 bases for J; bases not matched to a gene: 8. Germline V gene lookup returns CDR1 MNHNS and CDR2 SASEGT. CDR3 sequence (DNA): TGTGCCAGCACCCCTCTAGCGGGAGCATCAGATACGCAGTATTTT. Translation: CASTPLAGASDTQYF.

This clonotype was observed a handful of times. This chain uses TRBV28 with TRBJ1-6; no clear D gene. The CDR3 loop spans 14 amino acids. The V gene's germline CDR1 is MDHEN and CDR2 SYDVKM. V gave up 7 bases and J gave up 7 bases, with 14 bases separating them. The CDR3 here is CASTPAGGNSPLHF. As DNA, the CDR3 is TGTGCCAGCACCCCCGCGGGTGGAAATTCACCCCTCCACTTT.

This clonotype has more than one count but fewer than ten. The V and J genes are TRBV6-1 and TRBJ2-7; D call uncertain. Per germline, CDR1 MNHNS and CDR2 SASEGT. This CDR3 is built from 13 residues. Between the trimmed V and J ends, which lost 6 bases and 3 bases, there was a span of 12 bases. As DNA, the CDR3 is TGTGCCAGCAGCCCCACAAGCGTCTACGAGCAGTACTTC. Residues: CASSPTSVYEQYF.

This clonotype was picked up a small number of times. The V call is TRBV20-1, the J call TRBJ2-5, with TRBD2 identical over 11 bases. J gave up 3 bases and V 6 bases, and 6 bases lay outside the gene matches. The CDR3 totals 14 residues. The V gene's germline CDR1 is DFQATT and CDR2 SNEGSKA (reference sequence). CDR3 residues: CSAPGLAVEETQYF. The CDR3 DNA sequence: TGCAGTGCGCCGGGACTAGCGGTAGAAGAGACCCAGTACTTC.

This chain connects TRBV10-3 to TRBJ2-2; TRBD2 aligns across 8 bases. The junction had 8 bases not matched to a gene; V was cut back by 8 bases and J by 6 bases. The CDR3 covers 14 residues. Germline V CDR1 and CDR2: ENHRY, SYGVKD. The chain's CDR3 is CAIQSREGAGELFF. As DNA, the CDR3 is TGTGCCATCCAGAGCCGGGAGGGGGCCGGGGAGCTGTTTTTT.

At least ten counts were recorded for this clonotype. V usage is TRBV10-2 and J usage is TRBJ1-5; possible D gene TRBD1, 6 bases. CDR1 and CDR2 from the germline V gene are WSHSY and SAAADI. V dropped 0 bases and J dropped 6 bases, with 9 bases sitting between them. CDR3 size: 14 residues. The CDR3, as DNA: TGCGCCAGCAGTGAGTCAGGGGGGGGTCAGCCCCAGCATTTT. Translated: CASSESGGGQPQHF.

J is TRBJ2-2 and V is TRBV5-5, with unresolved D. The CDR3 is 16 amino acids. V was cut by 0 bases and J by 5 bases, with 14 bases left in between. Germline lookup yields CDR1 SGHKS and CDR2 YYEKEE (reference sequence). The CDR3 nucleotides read TGTGCCAGCAGCTTGGGTCCCAGCGAGATAACCGGGGAGCTGTTTTTT. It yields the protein CASSLGPSEITGELFF.

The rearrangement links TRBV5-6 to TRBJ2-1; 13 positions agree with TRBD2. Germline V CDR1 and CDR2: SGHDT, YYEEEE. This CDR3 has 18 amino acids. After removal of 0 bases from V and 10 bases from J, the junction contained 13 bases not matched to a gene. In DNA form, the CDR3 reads TGTGCCAGCAGCTTGGGGACTAGCGGGGGCTACCACGGTTTGGAGCAGTTCTTC. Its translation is CASSLGTSGGYHGLEQFF.

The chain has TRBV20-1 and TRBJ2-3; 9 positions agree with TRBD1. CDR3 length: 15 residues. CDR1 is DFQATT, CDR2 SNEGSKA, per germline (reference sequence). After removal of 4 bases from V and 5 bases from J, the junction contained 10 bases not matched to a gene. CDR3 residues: CSAKGGTGTKDTQYF. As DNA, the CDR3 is TGCAGTGCTAAGGGCGGGACAGGGACGAAAGATACGCAGTATTTT.

The CDR3 sequence is CASGWADTEAFF. The CDR3 coding sequence is TGTGCCAGCGGGTGGGCGGACACTGAAGCTTTCTTT. The V and J genes are TRBV6-1 and TRBJ1-1; D remains ambiguous. V was shortened by 8 bases and J by 3 bases, with 10 bases between the two germline ends. From germline, CDR1 is MNHNS and CDR2 SASEGT. The length of the CDR3 is 12 residues.

The CDR3, as DNA: TGCAGCGTTTGGGGAGTGGTCGGGGAGCTGTTTTTT. This translates into CSVWGVVGELFF. The chain combines TRBV29-1 with TRBJ2-2; TRBD2 might be the D (5 bases). Per the germline V gene, CDR1 is SQVTM and CDR2 is ANQGSEA. Between the trimmed V and J ends, which lost 5 bases and 7 bases, there was a span of 11 bases. The CDR3 totals 12 residues.

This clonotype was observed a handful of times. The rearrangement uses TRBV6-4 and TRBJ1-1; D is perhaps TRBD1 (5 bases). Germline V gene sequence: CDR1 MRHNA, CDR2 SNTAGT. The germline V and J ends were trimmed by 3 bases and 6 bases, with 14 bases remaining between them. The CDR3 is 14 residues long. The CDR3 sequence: CASSEGRESAEAFF. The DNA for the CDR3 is TGTGCCAGCAGTGAGGGCAGGGAGTCTGCTGAAGCTTTCTTT.

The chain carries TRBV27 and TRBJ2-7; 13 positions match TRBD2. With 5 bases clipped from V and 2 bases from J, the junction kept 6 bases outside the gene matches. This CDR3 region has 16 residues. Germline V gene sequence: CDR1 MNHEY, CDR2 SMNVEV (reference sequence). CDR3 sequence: CASSLGTSGDTYEQYF. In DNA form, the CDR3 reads TGTGCCAGCAGTCTGGGGACTAGCGGGGATACCTACGAGCAGTACTTC.

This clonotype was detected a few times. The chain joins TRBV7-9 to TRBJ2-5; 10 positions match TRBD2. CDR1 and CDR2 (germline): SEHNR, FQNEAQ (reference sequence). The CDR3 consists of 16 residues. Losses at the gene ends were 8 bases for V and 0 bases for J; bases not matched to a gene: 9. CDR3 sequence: CASASGSQGHQETQYF. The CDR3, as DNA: TGTGCCAGCGCTAGCGGGAGTCAGGGGCACCAAGAGACCCAGTACTTC. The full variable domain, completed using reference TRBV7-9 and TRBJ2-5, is DTGVSQNPRHKITKRGQNVTFRCDPISEHNRLYWYRQTLGQGPEFLTYFQNEAQLEKSRLLSDRFSAERPKGSFSTLEIQRTEQGDSAMYLCASASGSQGHQETQYFGPGTRLLVL.

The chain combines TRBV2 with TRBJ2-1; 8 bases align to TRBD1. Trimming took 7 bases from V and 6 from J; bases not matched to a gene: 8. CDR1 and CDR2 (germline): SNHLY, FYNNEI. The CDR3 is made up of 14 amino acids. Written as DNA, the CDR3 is TGTGCCAGCATTTCTCAGGGGGCGGGCAATGAGCAGTTCTTC. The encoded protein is CASISQGAGNEQFF.

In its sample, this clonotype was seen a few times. This CDR3 reads CSVEDEQLAKNIQYF. The CDR3, as DNA: TGCAGCGTTGAAGATGAGCAGCTAGCCAAAAACATTCAGTACTTC. V gene TRBV29-1 combines with J gene TRBJ2-4; D ambiguous. CDR1 is SQVTM, CDR2 ANQGSEA, per germline. CDR3 length: 15 residues. With 0 bases removed from V and 0 bases from J, the gap between germline ends came to 9 bases.

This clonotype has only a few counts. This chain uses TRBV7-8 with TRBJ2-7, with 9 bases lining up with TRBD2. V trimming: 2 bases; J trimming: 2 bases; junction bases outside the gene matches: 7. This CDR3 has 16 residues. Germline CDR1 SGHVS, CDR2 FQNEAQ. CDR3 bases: TGTGCCAGCAGCTTACCAAGCGGGAGGAAAGCCTACGAGCAGTACTTC. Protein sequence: CASSLPSGRKAYEQYF.

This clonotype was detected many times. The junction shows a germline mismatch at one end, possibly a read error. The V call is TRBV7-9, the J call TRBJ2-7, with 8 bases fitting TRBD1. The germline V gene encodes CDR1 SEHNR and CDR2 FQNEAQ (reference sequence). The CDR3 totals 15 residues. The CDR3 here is CASSLVGQGPYEQYF. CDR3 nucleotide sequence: TGCGCCAGCAGCTTGGTTGGACAGGGACCCTACGAGCAGTACTTC.

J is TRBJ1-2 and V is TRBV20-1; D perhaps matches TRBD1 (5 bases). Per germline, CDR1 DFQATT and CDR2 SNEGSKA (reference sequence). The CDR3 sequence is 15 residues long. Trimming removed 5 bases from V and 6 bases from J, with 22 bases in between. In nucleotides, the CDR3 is TGCAGTGCTCCCCCTCAAACTAGGGGATTTCATGGCTACACCTTC. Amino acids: CSAPPQTRGFHGYTF.

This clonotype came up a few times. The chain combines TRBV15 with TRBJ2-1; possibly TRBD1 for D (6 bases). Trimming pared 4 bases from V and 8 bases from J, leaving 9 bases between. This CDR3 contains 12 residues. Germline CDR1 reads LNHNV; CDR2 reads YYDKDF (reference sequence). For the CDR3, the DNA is TGTGCCACCAGCACCAGGGGCGATGAGCAGTTCTTC. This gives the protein CATSTRGDEQFF.

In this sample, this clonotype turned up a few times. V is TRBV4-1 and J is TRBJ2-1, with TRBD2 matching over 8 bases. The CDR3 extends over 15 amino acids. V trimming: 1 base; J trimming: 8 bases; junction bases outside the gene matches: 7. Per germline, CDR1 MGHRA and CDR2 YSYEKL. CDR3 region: CASSQGGRGVDEQFF. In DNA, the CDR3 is TGCGCCAGCAGCCAAGGTGGGCGGGGGGTTGATGAGCAGTTCTTC.

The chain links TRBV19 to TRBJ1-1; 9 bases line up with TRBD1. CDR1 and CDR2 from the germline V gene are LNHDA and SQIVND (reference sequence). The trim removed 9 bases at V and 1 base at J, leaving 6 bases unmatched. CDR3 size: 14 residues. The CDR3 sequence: CASLNRGPNTEAFF. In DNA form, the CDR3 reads TGTGCCAGCCTCAACAGGGGGCCGAACACTGAAGCTTTCTTT. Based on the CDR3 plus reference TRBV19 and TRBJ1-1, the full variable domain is DGGITQSPKYLFRKEGQNVTLSCEQNLNHDAMYWYRQDPGQGLRLIYYSQIVNDFQKGDIAEGYSVSREKKESFPLTVTSAQKNPTAFYLCASLNRGPNTEAFFGQGTRLTVV.

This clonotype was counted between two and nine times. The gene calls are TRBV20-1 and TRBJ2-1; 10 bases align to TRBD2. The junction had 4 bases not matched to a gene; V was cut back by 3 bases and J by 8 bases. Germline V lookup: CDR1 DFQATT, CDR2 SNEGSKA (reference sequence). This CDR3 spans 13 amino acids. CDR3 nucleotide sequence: TGCAGTGCTAGCTATAGCGGGAGGCATGAGCAGTTCTTC. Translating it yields CSASYSGRHEQFF.

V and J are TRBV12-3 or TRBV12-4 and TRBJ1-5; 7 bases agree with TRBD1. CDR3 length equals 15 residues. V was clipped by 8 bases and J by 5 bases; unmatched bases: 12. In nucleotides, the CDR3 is TGTGCCAGCGGCCACCGGGAGGGGGCCTATCAGCCCCAGCATTTT. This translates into CASGHREGAYQPQHF.

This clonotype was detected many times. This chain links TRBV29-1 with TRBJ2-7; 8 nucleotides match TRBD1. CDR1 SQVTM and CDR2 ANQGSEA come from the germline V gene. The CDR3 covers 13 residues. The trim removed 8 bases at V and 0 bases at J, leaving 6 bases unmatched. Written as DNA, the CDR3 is TGCAGCAGACAGGGGCCCTTCTCCTACGAGCAGTACGTC. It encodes CSRQGPFSYEQYV.

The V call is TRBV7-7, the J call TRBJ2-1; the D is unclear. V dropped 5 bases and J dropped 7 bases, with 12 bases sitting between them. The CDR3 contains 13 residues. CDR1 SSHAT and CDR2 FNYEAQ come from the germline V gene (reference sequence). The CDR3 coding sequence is TGTGCCAGCAGCGCTATTAGTGGGAATGAGCAGTTCTTC. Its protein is CASSAISGNEQFF.

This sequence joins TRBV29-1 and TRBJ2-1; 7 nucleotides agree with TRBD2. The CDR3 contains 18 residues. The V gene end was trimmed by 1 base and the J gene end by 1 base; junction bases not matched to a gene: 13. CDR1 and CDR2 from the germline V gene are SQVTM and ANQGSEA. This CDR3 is CSVEVSPAWRESYNEQFF. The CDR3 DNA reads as TGCAGCGTTGAAGTTTCCCCAGCGTGGCGGGAGTCCTACAATGAGCAGTTCTTC.

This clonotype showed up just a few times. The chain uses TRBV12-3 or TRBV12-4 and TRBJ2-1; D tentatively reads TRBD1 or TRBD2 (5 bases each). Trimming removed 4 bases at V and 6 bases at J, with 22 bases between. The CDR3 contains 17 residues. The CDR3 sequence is CASSSFPSLSGPNEQFF. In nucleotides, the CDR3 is TGTGCCAGCAGTTCGTTCCCCAGCTTATCGGGGCCCAATGAGCAGTTCTTC.

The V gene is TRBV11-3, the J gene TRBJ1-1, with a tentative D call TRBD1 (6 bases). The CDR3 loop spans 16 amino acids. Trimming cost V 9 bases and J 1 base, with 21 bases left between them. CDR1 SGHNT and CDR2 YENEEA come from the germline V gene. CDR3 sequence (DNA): TGTGCCAGAAGCGCGCAAACGGGGGCTGGGAACACTGAAGCTTTCTTT. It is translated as CARSAQTGAGNTEAFF.